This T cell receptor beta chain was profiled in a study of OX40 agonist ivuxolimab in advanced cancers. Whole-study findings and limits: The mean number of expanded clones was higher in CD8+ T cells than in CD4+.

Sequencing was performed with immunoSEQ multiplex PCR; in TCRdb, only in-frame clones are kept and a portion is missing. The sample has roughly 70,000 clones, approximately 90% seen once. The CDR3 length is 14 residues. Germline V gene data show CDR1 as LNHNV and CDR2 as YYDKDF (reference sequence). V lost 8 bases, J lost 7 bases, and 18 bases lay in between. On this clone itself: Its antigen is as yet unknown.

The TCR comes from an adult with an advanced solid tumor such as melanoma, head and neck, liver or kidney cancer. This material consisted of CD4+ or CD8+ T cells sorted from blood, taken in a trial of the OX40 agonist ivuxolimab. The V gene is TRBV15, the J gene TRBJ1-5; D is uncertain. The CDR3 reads CATSAGFQGQPQHF. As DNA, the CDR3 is TGTGCCACCTCGGCCGGCTTCCAAGGGCAGCCCCAGCATTTT.